This section outlines one T cell receptor (beta chain) sequence together with its context. Antigen: not known. This specimen comes from a study of post-analysis software for immune sequencing data. Study context: The courses of disease that were included comprised relapsing-remitting, secondary progressive and progressive-relapsing multiple sclerosis.

Presence of unique molecular identifiers characterized the TCR beta cDNA libraries. TCRdb recomputed calls from the PCR reads with MiXCR, one row per CDR3 protein. The profile covers 400,000 to 500,000 distinct CDR3 sequences, with approximately 42% appearing a single time and under 9% taken by the ten largest. After removal of 4 bases from V and 8 bases from J, the junction contained 5 bases not matched to a gene. The CDR3 extends over 15 amino acids. Germline V lookup: CDR1 SGHRS, CDR2 YFSETQ. Study conclusions and caveats: Five or six TRBV segments appeared more often in patients than in controls, and TRBV5-6, TRBV5-1 and TRBV20-1 were among these. Multiple sclerosis patients showed significantly lower normalized Chao1 diversity than controls did.

V usage is TRBV5-1 and J usage is TRBJ2-1, with 14 nucleotides matching TRBD2. Sequencing was carried out using blood. The receptor was derived from a girl aged 2-10 years with multiple sclerosis. For the CDR3, the DNA is TGCGCCAGCAGCGGAGGGACTAGCGGGAGCTATGAGCAGTTCTTC. Translated: CASSGGTSGSYEQFF.